This TCR beta chain was retrieved from a study of blood T cell repertoires in COVID-19. Study at large: Sites in the United States, Italy and Spain provided acute and convalescent COVID-19 samples. Sample material is recorded as cDNA or gDNA derived from T cells, B-cell-depleted T cells, or PBMCs.

CDR3 length equals 15 residues. Germline V gene data show CDR1 as GTSNPN and CDR2 as SVGIG (reference sequence). Deletions cut 0 bases from V and 0 bases from J, with 8 bases between. Study processing details: Reference gene primer amplification in the assay estimated nucleated cell counts. Profiling relied on immunoSEQ multiplex PCR, and the TCRdb table lists in-frame clones only, not all of them. V and J calls and clone size are given by that table; D and trimming were obtained from the DNA. Found here are some 170,000 clones, roughly 76% of them singletons; the top ten hold approximately 8.6%. Sequencing was performed on peripheral blood. The TCR comes from a woman aged 45 to 65 with active or convalescent COVID-19. The rearrangement links TRBV30 to TRBJ1-4, with D unclear. The DNA of the CDR3 is TGTGCCTGGAGTGTCGGGATGGCAACTAATGAAAAACTGTTTTTT. Translation: CAWSVGMATNEKLFF. Full variable domain (outside the CDR3, taken from reference TRBV30 and TRBJ1-4): SQTIHQWPATLVQPVGSPLSLECTVEGTSNPNLYWYRQAAGRGLQLLFYSVGIGQISSEVPQNLSASRPQDRQFILSSKKLLLSDSGFYLCAWSVGMATNEKLFFGSGTQLSVL.